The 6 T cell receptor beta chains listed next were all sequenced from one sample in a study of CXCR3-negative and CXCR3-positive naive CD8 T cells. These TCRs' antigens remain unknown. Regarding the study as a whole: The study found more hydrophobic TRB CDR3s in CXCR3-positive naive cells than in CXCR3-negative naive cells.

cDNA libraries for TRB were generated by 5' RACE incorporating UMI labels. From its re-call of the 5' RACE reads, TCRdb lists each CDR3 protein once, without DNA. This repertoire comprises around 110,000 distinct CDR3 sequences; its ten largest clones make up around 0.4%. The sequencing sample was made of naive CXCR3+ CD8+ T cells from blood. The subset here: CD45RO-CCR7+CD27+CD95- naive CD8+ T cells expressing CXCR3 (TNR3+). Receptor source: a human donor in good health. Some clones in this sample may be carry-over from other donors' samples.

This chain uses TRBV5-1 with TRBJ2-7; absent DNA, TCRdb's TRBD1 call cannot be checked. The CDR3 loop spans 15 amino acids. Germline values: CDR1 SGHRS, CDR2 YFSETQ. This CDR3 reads CASSRGTGGSYEQYF.

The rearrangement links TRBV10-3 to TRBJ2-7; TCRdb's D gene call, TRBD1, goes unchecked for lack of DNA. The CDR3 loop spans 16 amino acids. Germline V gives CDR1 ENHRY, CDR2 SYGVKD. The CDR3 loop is CAISDLAGTKFYEQYF.

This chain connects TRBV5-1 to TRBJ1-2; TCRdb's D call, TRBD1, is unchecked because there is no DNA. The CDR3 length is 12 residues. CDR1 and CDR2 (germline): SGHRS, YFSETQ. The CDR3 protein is CASSGGNYGYTF. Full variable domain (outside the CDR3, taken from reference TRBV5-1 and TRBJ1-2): KAGVTQTPRYLIKTRGQQVTLSCSPISGHRSVSWYQQTPGQGLQFLFEYFSETQRNKGNFPGRFSGRQFSNSRSEMNVSTLELGDSALYLCASSGGNYGYTFGSGTRLTVV.

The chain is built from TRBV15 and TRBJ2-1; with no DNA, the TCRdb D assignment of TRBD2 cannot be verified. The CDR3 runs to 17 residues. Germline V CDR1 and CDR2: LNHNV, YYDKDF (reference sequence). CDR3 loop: CATSRVGLAQILNEHFF.

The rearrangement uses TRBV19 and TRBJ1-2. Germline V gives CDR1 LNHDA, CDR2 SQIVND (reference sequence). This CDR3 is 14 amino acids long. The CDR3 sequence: CATNVGIGDYGYTF. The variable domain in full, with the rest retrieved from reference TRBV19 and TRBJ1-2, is DGGITQSPKYLFRKEGQNVTLSCEQNLNHDAMYWYRQDPGQGLRLIYYSQIVNDFQKGDIAEGYSVSREKKESFPLTVTSAQKNPTAFYLCATNVGIGDYGYTFGSGTRLTVV.

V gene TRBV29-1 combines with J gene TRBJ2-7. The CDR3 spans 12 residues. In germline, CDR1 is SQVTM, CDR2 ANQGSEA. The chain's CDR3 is CSVEDGSYEQYF.